The 3 T cell receptor beta chains below were found in one sample sequenced in a study of blood T cell repertoires in COVID-19. Libraries were prepared by immunoSEQ multiplex PCR; TCRdb keeps only in-frame clonotypes and omits some of them. The table has about 220,000 clones, roughly 87% seen once. Sequencing used PBMCs or T cells enriched from blood (not recorded which). The origin of the receptors is a woman in her 30s with acute COVID-19.

The chain is built from TRBV7-2 and TRBJ1-1; 7 positions match TRBD1. V gave up 1 base and J gave up 3 bases; unmatched junction bases: 2. The CDR3 runs to 14 residues. Germline CDR1 is SGHTA and CDR2 is FQGNSA. CDR3 loop: CASSLDRGDTEAFF. The CDR3 DNA sequence: TGTGCCAGCAGCTTAGACAGGGGAGACACTGAAGCTTTCTTT.

The chain couples TRBV19 to TRBJ1-1; TRBD1 aligns across 9 bases. The CDR3 consists of 19 residues. Trimming removed 6 bases from V and 0 bases from J; junction bases left unmatched: 17. From germline, CDR1 is LNHDA and CDR2 SQIVND (reference sequence). The CDR3 protein is CASRPGQGGIGGMNTEAFF. The CDR3 DNA is TGTGCCAGTAGACCGGGACAGGGAGGAATTGGGGGAATGAACACTGAAGCTTTCTTT.

This chain links TRBV7-2 with TRBJ2-1; tentative D call: TRBD2 (5 bases). CDR1 is SGHTA and CDR2 is FQGNSA in the germline V gene. Trimming pared 5 bases from V and 7 bases from J, leaving 12 bases between. The CDR3 sequence is 13 residues long. Written as DNA, the CDR3 is TGTGCCAGCAGCCTTCGGGGTCGGAATGAGCAGTTCTTC. Translating gives CASSLRGRNEQFF. Supplemented by reference TRBV7-2 and TRBJ2-1, the full variable domain reads GAGVSQSPSNKVTEKGKDVELRCDPISGHTALYWYRQSLGQGLEFLIYFQGNSAPDKSGLPSDRFSAERTGGSVSTLTIQRTQQEDSAVYLCASSLRGRNEQFFGPGTRLTVL.